These 10 T cell receptor beta chains originate from one sample sequenced in a study of T cell repertoires in cytomegalovirus infection. Each CDR3 protein gets one entry after TCRdb re-called the reads with MiXCR. This table holds 40,000 to 60,000 distinct CDR3 sequences, about a fifth found once. Their antigen targets remain unknown. The source material was CD8+ T cells from cultured PBMCs, sampled from culture after CMV antigen stimulation. The source is a human donor in good health (CMV status not recorded). Some clones in this sample may be carry-over from other donors' samples.

The rearrangement uses TRBV7-2 and TRBJ2-7; D is undetermined. Germline V gives CDR1 SGHTA, CDR2 FQGNSA. CDR3 length: 12 amino acids. Trimming shortened V by 5 bases and J by 2 bases, and 7 bases separated the two germline ends. The CDR3 loop reads CASSPMAYEQYF. The CDR3 coding sequence is TGTGCCAGCAGCCCCATGGCCTACGAGCAGTACTTC.

The V gene is TRBV2, the J gene TRBJ2-7, with 10 nucleotides matching TRBD2. This CDR3 is 14 amino acids long. Germline loops: CDR1 SNHLY, CDR2 FYNNEI. The ends lost 2 bases at V and 7 bases at J; junction bases unmatched: 5. CDR3 residues: CASSELAGEWEQYF. The CDR3 coding sequence is TGTGCCAGCAGTGAACTAGCGGGAGAATGGGAGCAGTACTTC.

The V gene is TRBV7-2, the J gene TRBJ2-5; maybe TRBD1 (6 bases). CDR3 size: 13 residues. Between the trimmed V and J ends, which lost 2 bases and 5 bases, there was a span of 9 bases. The germline CDR1 and CDR2 sequences are SGHTA and FQGNSA. The CDR3 nucleotides are TGTGCCAGCAGCTTAAACAGGGTTGAGACCCAGTACTTC. Protein: CASSLNRVETQYF.

The chain links TRBV9 to TRBJ1-5; D gene ambiguous. Trimming cost V 3 bases and J 4 bases, with 8 bases left between them. This CDR3 is built from 13 residues. In germline, CDR1 is SGDLS, CDR2 YYNGEE. This CDR3 is CASSAAGNQPQHF. The CDR3 DNA reads TGTGCCAGCAGCGCCGCTGGGAATCAGCCCCAGCATTTT.

The chain recombines TRBV11-2 with TRBJ2-7, with 7 bases that match TRBD1. The CDR3 length is 14 residues. The germline V gene has CDR1 SGHAT and CDR2 FQNNGV. J gave up 2 bases and V 4 bases, and 5 bases lay outside the gene matches. The CDR3 reads CASSSRGQPYEQYF. Here the CDR3 DNA reads TGTGCCAGCAGCTCGAGGGGACAGCCCTACGAGCAGTACTTC.

CDR3: CASKEGVYNEQFF. In nucleotides, the CDR3 is TGTGCCAGCAAGGAGGGGGTCTACAATGAGCAGTTCTTC. This chain uses TRBV2 with TRBJ2-1; D tentatively fits TRBD1 or TRBD2 (6 bases each). Germline V gives CDR1 SNHLY, CDR2 FYNNEI. The CDR3 extends over 13 amino acids. V was cut by 7 bases and J by 3 bases, with 10 bases left in between.

In this sample, this clonotype turned up a few times. The chain employs TRBV19 and TRBJ2-1; perhaps D is TRBD1 or TRBD2 (6 bases each). The V gene lost 6 bases and the J gene lost 7 bases, with 16 bases spanning the gap. Germline V gene data show CDR1 as LNHDA and CDR2 as SQIVND (reference sequence). CDR3 size: 14 residues. The CDR3 nucleotides are TGTGCCAGTAGCTATGGGGGCGGGGCTAATGAGCAGTTCTTC. Its protein product is CASSYGGGANEQFF.

The chain combines TRBV28 with TRBJ2-1; a weak D match, TRBD2 (7 bases). Deletions cut 6 bases from V and 9 bases from J, with 24 bases between. The CDR3 sequence is 16 residues long. CDR1 and CDR2 from the germline V gene are MDHEN and SYDVKM. The CDR3, as DNA: TGTGCCAGCAGCCCCGGGGGGCCTTGGGGGGTCAGTGAGCAGTTCTTC. This gives the protein CASSPGGPWGVSEQFF.

Points on this clonotype: A junction boundary mismatches the germline segment, possibly from a read error. The chain uses TRBV12-3 or TRBV12-4 and TRBJ2-6; D is ambiguous. The CDR3 runs 10 residues. The CDR3 protein is CASSSTRMIF. The CDR3 DNA reads as TGTGCCAGCAGCTCTACGAGGATGATATTC.

This sequence joins TRBV7-2 and TRBJ2-1; TRBD2 aligns across 8 bases. Unmatched junction bases numbered 6, after V lost 2 bases and J lost 0 bases. The germline V gene encodes CDR1 SGHTA and CDR2 FQGNSA. The CDR3 sequence is 17 residues long. DNA for the CDR3: TGTGCCAGCAGCTTAACCCTTCGGGGGGGCTCCTACAATGAGCAGTTCTTC. Protein sequence: CASSLTLRGGSYNEQFF.